The clone carrying this T cell receptor (beta chain) was observed a handful of times. Antigen specificity is unknown. Trimming removed 2 bases from V and 2 bases from J, with 13 bases in between. The CDR3 length is 15 residues. CDR1 and CDR2 from the germline V gene are SGHRS and YFSETQ. The data were obtained in a study of beta chain features in type 1 diabetes. Blood was drawn once from each donor into heparinised tubes. The draws averaged around 110 mL. Study results and caveats: TCRB repertoires of naive, central memory and Treg cells appeared more similar among patients than among healthy donors. When Type 1 diabetes patients were examined, their TCRB CDR3s proved moderately but significantly shorter in all four CD4+ subsets. Equally in patients and controls, PCR might preferentially amplify shorter templates.

Investigators reverse transcribed all isolated RNA, so they sequenced expressed TCRB transcripts. Some clones are missing from TCRdb's copy, which holds only in-frame ones; the method was immunoSEQ multiplex PCR. The table lists roughly 180,000 clones, 7.5% to 8.5% of them singletons. The rearrangement links TRBV5-1 to TRBJ2-5; maybe TRBD2 (5 bases). This clonotype originated in a man aged 18 to 30 with type 1 diabetes. Sequencing was performed on central memory CD4+ T cells from blood. CDR3 coding DNA: TGCGCCAGCAGCTTCTCGGCGGGTGGTCAAGAGACCCAGTACTTC. As protein: CASSFSAGGQETQYF.